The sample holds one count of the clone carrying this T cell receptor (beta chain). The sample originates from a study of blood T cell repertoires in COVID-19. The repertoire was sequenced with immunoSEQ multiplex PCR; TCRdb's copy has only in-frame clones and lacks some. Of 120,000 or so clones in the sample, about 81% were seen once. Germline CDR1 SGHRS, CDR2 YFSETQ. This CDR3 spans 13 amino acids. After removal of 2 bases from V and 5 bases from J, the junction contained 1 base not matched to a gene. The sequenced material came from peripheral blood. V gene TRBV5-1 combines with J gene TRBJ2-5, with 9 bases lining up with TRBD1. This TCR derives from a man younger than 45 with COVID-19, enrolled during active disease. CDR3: CASSFGTGETQYF. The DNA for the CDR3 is TGCGCCAGCAGCTTCGGGACAGGGGAGACCCAGTACTTC.